The present T cell receptor (beta chain) was sequenced within a study of identical twins (dated by TCRdb to the mid-2010s). For the wider study: The study deep-sequenced TCR alpha and beta repertoires from monozygotic twins, unrelated adults of various ages and cord blood to test whether fetal clonotypes persist. Replicate twin experiments were performed at different times using different library preparation protocols to rule out contamination.

Summary of the overall study and its limitations: Fewer insertions were carried by abundant cord blood beta clonotypes, a similar but weaker trend appeared in young adult naive repertoires, and no such trend appeared in memory repertoires. Compared with coincidental sharing between unrelated individuals, out-of-frame TCR alpha sequences shared between twins showed an excess of sequences with low generation probability. Excess twin sharing in beta out-of-frame sequences was weaker because fewer shared sequences lowered the signal-to-noise ratio. Recombination models systematically underestimated out-of-frame TCR alpha sharing in monozygotic twins but agreed with sharing between unrelated individuals. Because the same donors could not be followed over many years, the conclusions depended on cross-sectional statistical analysis. Invariant T cells such as MAIT and iNKT could partly confound zero-insertion analyses, though diverse VJ usage argued against this for most clonotypes.

This clonotype appeared a few times. The clone's antigen remains unknown. Base qualities are missing; no much larger clone stands one base away. A distance of 13 bases separates the germline ends of V and J, which lose 6 bases and 4 bases respectively. Based on the germline V gene (reference sequence), the CDR1 and CDR2 sequences are DFQATT and SNEGSKA. Inclusive of the bounding cysteine and phenylalanine, the CDR3 is 12 residues long. Only the CDR3 part of the read is kept: 36 bases, read in frame from the first base. Only healthy Caucasian donors were included. The twin cohort consisted of three pairs of female monozygotic twins, all aged about 18 to 30 years. Positive isolation kits from Invitrogen were used to isolate CD4+ and CD8+ T cell populations. The method was 5' RACE. The sequencing machine was an Illumina HiSeq 2000. Template switching introduced a universal primer binding site; the final cDNA contained a unique molecular identifier, enabling accurate counting of TCR cDNA molecules. Specific primers in the conserved constant-segment region were used to synthesize first-strand cDNA for TCR alpha and beta chains. To control for contamination, each cDNA library was double barcoded with a SMART-Mk sample barcode plus Illumina barcodes. TruSeq adapter sequences along with Illumina sample barcodes were introduced in two successive PCR steps. The TCR alpha and beta cDNA libraries were sequenced on the Illumina HiSeq platform using custom primers. The paper's data handling went like this. Unique molecular identifiers were extracted from raw reads with MiGEC, and CDR3 positions were determined with MiXCR. For each individual, recombination models were inferred using an EM algorithm with the repgenHMM and IGoR tools. The tcR package in R was used for shared clonotype analysis, with sharing normalized by the product of cloneset sizes. To study raw recombination free of thymic and clonal selection effects, out-of-frame nonproductive sequences were analyzed. TCRdb reran the public reads through fastp at Q25 and MiXCR, keeping productive beta chains. Each entry is one CDR3 protein sequence, shown with its most common DNA and genes. The V and J calls and clone size come from TCRdb's table, not from the authors' own analysis. This sample is represented by 500,000 or so distinct CDR3 sequences; around 15% of them were singletons. Of the sample, 0.98% is held by the ten largest clones.

The same sample was also used in a study of yellow fever vaccine responses in identical twins. Taken from the second paper: The T cell response to vaccination in identical twins was reported by the authors to appear partly convergent and partly personalized. Focusing on identical twins, the study followed the T cell clones that responded to the vaccine, and did so with precision.

This receptor chain uses TRBV20-1 and TRBJ2-7, with TRBD1 perhaps the D gene, on 6 matching bases. Sequencing was performed on CD4+ T cells sorted from blood. The receptor was derived from a woman under 30 in good health. The nucleotides are TGCAGTGCCCCCAAAGGGGGTTACGAGCAGTACTTC. It translates as CSAPKGGYEQYF.